This T cell receptor (beta chain) emerged from a study of regulatory T cells in long-lasting Graves disease. The study, taken as a whole, reports: Persistent patients had more shared public clonotypes (around 2,800) than new patients (roughly 940). Accuracy may have suffered from the small sample size.

Time point of the sample: newly diagnosed GD, antithyroid drugs for less than 3 months. RNA isolated from PBMCs was used to make the TCR library. TCR beta libraries were built with iRepertoire HTBI primers and Arm-PCR of CDR3 regions. TCRdb reprocessed the multiplex PCR reads with MiXCR, giving one entry per CDR3 protein. The sample has just over 600,000 distinct CDR3 sequences; roughly 15% are singletons. This clonotype was seen only a few times. Antigen unknown. This CDR3 is built from 14 residues. The germline gives CDR1 LNHDA, CDR2 SQIVND (reference sequence). With 6 bases removed from V and 2 bases from J, the gap between germline ends came to 12 bases. These records were also assigned to another study, of T cells in Graves' hyperthyroidism and ophthalmopathy. In that study: Diagnoses were made from clinical symptoms, serum measures (thyroxine and TRAb), thyroid ultrasound and orbital computed tomography. HTBI primers were employed in a first-round RT-PCR of the TCR CDR3.

The origin of this receptor is a woman between 25 and 40 years old with Graves disease. The sequencing used peripheral blood mononuclear cells (PBMCs), collected at new diagnosis, from a patient treated with antithyroid drugs. This rearrangement joins TRBV19 to TRBJ2-3; D remains ambiguous. The CDR3: CASSMYSNTDTQYF. CDR3 DNA sequence: TGTGCCAGTAGCATGTACTCCAACACAGATACGCAGTATTTT.